The table lists the clone carrying this T cell receptor beta chain with many counts. The data were obtained in a study of T cells in Graves' hyperthyroidism and ophthalmopathy. There are 19 residues in the CDR3. The V end was cut by 3 bases, the J end by 0 bases, with 26 bases between. CDR1 is DFQATT, CDR2 SNEGSKA, per germline (reference sequence). The source material, RNA transcripts, was used to amplify TCR beta CDR3 regions. With the HTBI primer set, the TCR CDR3 went through a first round of RT-PCR. TCRdb re-called the multiplex PCR reads through MiXCR, storing one row per CDR3 protein. The repertoire holds hundreds of thousands of distinct CDR3 sequences, with around 16% as singletons.

This sequence joins TRBV20-1 and TRBJ1-1; a weak D match, TRBD1 (5 bases). The sequence came from a woman aged 18-30 years with Graves' hyperthyroidism. Sample: blood. CDR3 residues: CSARGFRQLGGGLNTEAFF. The CDR3 region has the DNA TGCAGTGCTAGGGGGTTTCGTCAGCTTGGTGGGGGACTGAACACTGAAGCTTTCTTT.